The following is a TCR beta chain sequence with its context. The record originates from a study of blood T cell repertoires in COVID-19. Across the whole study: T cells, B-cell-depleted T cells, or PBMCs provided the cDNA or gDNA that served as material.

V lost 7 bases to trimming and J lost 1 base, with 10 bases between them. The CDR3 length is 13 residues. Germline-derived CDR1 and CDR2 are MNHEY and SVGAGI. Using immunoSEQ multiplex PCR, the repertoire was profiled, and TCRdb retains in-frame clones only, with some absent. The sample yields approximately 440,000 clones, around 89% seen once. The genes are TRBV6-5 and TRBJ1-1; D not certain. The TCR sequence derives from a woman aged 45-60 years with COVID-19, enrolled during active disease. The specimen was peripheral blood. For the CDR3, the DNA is TGTGCCAGCATAAGTCAGTGGAACACTGAAGCTTTCTTT. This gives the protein CASISQWNTEAFF.